This TCR beta chain was identified in a study of T-cell reconstitution after alpha-beta-depleted transplantation in children. This clonotype came up a few times. No antigen is known for it. Unique molecular identifiers were built into the TCRbeta library. TCRdb re-analysed the PCR reads in MiXCR, keeping a single row per CDR3 protein. The table lists roughly 50,000 distinct CDR3 sequences, 35% to 55% of them singletons. Study findings and constraints: For some patients, TCRbeta diversity was high at day 60 because of recipient T cells and thymic progenitors that survived. Reportedly, roughly two months post-transplant, alpha-beta T cells arose from several hundred expanded graft clones. One year post-transplant, T-cell counts and diversity were largely derived from T cells produced anew.

This CDR3 region has 12 residues. Germline V gives CDR1 MDHEN, CDR2 SYDVKM. Trimming left V 4 bases short and J 6 bases short, with 10 bases between. This TCR derives from a male patient aged 10-17 years who had a stem cell transplant for acute lymphoblastic leukemia, so the T cells may come from the graft donor. V is TRBV28 and J is TRBJ2-7, with a tentative D call TRBD1 (5 bases). The sequencing here drew on PBMCs, mostly from graft donor cells, taken 360 days after TCRalphabeta/CD19-depleted stem cell transplant. DNA for the CDR3: TGTGCCAGCAGTTCAACAGGAGCCGAGCAGTACTTC. Its translation: CASSSTGAEQYF.